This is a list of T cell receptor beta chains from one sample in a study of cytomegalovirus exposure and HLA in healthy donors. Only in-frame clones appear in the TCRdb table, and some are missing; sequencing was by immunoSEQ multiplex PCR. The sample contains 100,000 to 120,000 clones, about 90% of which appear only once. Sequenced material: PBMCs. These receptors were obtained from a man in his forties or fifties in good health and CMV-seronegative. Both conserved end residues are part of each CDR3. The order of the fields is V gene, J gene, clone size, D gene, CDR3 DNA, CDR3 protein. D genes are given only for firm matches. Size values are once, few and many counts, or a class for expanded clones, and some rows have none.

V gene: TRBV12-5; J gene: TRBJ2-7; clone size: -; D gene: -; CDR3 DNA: TGTGCTAGTGGTTTGGTACGGGAGTGGTGGTGGTACGAGCAGTACTTC; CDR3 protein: CASGLVREWWWYEQYF
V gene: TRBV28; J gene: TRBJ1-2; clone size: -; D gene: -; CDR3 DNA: TGTGCCAGCAGTTTACCGACAACTAACTATGGCTACACCTTC; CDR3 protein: CASSLPTTNYGYTF
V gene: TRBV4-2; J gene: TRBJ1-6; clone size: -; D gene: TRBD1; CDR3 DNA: TGTGCCAGCAGCCCTCCCCCCTGGACAGGGGATAATTCACCCCTCCACTTT; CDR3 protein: CASSPPPWTGDNSPLHF
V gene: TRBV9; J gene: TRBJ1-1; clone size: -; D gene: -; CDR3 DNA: TGTGCCAGCAGCCCAACGGGAGTCGGCATGAACACTGAAGCTTTCTTT; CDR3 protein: CASSPTGVGMNTEAFF
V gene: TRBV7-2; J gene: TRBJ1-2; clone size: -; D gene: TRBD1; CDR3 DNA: TGTGCCAGCAGCTCTTACCCGGACAGGGGCTATGGCTACACCTTC; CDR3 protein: CASSSYPDRGYGYTF
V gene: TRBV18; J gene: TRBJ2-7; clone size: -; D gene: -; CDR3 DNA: TGTGCCAGCTCCCCCGGACTTACCGCCTACGAGCAGTACTTC; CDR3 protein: CASSPGLTAYEQYF
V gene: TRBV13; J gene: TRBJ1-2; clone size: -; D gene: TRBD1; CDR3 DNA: TGTGCCAGCAGCCCCGAAGGCGACAGGGGGCAGGGCTATGGCTACACCTTC; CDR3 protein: CASSPEGDRGQGYGYTF
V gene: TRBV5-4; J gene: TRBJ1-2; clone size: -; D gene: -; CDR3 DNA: TGTGCCAGCAGCTTGCCCCCAGGGGTTGGGTTGGGTGGCTACACCTTC; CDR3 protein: CASSLPPGVGLGGYTF
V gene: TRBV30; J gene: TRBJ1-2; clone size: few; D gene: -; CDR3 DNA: TGTGCCTCCACGCGTTTCGCTGACTATGGCTACACCTTC; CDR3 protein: CASTRFADYGYTF
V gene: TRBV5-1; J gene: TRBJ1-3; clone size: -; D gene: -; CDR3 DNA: TGCGCCAGCAGCGAGGGAGGTAGTGGAAACACCATATATTTT; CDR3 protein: CASSEGGSGNTIYF
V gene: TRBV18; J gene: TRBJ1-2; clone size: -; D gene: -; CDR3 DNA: TGTGCCAGCTCACCACAGCCGCAGGAGGGAGGCTACACCTTC; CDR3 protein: CASSPQPQEGGYTF
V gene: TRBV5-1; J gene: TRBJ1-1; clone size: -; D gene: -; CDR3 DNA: TGCGCCAGCAGCTTGGCCCGGGCGGGGTTTACTGAAGCTTTCTTT; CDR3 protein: CASSLARAGFTEAFF
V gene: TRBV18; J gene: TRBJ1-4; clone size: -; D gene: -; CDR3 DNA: TGTGCCAGCTCACCACGTCCCAGGGGTGGTGAAAAACTGTTTTTT; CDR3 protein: CASSPRPRGGEKLFF
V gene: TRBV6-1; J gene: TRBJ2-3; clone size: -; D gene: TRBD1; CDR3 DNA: TGTGCCAGCATCCCCGGGACAGGAAAAACAGATACGCAGTATTTT; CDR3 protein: CASIPGTGKTDTQYF
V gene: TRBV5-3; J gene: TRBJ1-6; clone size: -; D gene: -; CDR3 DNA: TGTGCCAGAAGGGGTTCGGGGTTTAATTCACCCCTCCACTTT; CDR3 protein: CARRGSGFNSPLHF
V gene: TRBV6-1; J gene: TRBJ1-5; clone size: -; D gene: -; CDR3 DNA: TGTGCCAGCAGTGAGGGGGGGCCCCAGCATTTT; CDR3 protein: CASSEGGPQHF
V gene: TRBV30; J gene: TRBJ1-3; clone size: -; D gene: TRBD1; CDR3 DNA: TGTGCCTGGAGTTCAACAGGGGCTGGAAACACCATATATTTT; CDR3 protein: CAWSSTGAGNTIYF
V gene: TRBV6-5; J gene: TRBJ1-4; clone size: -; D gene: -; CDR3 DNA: TGTGCCAGCAAAAGACACCCTTCTAATGAAAAACTGTTTTTT; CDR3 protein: CASKRHPSNEKLFF